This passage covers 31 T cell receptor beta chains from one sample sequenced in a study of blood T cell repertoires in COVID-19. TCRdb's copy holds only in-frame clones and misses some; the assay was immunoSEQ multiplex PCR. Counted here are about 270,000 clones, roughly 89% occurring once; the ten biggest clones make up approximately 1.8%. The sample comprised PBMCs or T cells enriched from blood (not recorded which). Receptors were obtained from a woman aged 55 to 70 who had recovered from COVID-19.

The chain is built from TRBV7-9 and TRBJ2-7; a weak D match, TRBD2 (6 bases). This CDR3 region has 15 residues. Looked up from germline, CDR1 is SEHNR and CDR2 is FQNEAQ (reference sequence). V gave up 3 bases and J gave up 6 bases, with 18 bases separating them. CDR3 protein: CASSLSRGREAEQYF. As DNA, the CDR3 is TGTGCCAGCAGCTTGTCGCGCGGCAGGGAGGCCGAGCAGTACTTC.

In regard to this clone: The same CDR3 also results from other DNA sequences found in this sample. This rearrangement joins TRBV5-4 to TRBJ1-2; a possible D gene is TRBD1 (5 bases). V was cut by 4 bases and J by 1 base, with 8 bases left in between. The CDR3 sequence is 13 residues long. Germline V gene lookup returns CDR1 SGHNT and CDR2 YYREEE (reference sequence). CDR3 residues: CASSPDSNYGYTF. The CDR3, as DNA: TGTGCCAGCAGCCCTGACAGTAACTATGGCTACACCTTC.

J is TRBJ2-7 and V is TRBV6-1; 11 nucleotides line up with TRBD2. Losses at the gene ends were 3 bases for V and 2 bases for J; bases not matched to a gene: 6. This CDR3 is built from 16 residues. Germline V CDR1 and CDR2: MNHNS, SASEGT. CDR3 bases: TGTGCCAGCAGTGAGGTAGCGGGAGGGCCCACCTACGAGCAGTACTTC. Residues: CASSEVAGGPTYEQYF.

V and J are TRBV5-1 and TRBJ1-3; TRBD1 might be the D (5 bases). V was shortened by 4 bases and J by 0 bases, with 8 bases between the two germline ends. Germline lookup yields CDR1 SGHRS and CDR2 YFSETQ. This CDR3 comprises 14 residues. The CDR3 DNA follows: TGCGCCAGCAGCATGGACATCTCTGGAAACACCATATATTTT. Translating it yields CASSMDISGNTIYF.

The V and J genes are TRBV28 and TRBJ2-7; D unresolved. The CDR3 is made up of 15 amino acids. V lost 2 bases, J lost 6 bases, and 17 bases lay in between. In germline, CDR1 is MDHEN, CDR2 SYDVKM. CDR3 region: CASSLRAETHREQYF. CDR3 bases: TGTGCCAGCAGTTTACGCGCGGAGACCCATCGCGAGCAGTACTTC.

CDR3 protein: CASSQETSGSWGNEQFF. CDR3 bases: TGTGCCAGCAGCCAAGAAACTAGCGGGAGTTGGGGGAATGAGCAGTTCTTC. The chain joins TRBV3-1 (or the pseudogene TRBV3-2) to TRBJ2-1, with 11 bases fitting TRBD2. With V trimmed by 0 bases and J by 7 bases, 8 bases remained unmatched. Germline CDR1 reads LGHDT; CDR2 reads YNNKEL (reference sequence). The CDR3 contains 17 residues.

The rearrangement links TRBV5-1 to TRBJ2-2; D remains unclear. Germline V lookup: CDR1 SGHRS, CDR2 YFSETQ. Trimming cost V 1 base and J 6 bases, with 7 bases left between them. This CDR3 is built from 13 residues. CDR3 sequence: CASSLIGSGELFF. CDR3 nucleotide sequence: TGCGCCAGCAGCTTGATCGGGTCCGGGGAGCTGTTTTTT.

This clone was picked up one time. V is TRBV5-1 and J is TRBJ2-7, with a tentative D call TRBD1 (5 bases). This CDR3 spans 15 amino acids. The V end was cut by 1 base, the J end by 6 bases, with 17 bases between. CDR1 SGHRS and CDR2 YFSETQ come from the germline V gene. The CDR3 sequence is CASSLSPGLNIEQYF. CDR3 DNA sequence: TGCGCCAGCAGCTTGTCGCCAGGGCTGAATATCGAGCAGTACTTC.

CDR3 amino acids: CASSLENRQGSYGYTF. CDR3 sequence (DNA): TGCGCCAGCAGCTTGGAAAACCGACAGGGATCCTATGGCTACACCTTC. This rearrangement joins TRBV5-1 to TRBJ1-2, with 7 bases matching TRBD1. Germline loops: CDR1 SGHRS, CDR2 YFSETQ. V was pared by 0 bases and J by 4 bases, with 9 bases of the junction left unmatched. This CDR3 region has 16 residues.

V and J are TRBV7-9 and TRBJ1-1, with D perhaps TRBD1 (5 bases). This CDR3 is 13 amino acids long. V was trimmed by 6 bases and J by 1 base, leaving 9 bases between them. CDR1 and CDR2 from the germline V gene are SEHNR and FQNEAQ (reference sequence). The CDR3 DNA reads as TGTGCCAGCAGGGGGCTCTGGAACACTGAAGCTTTCTTT. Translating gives CASRGLWNTEAFF.

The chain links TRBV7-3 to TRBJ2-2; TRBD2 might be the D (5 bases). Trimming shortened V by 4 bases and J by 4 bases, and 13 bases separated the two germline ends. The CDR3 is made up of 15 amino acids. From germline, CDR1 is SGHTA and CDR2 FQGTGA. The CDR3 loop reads CASSSSPEGTGELFF. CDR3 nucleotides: TGTGCCAGCAGCTCCAGCCCCGAGGGCACCGGGGAGCTGTTTTTT. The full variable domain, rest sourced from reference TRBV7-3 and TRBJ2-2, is GAGVSQTPSNKVTEKGKYVELRCDPISGHTALYWYRQSLGQGPEFLIYFQGTGAADDSGLPNDRFFAVRPEGSVSTLKIQRTERGDSAVYLCASSSSPEGTGELFFGEGSRLTVL.

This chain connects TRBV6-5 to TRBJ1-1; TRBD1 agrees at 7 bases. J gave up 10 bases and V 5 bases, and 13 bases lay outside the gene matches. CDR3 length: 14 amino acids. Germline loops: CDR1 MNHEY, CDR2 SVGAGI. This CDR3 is CASSLDDRVLLAFF. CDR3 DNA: TGTGCCAGCAGTCTAGACGACAGGGTGTTACTAGCTTTCTTT.

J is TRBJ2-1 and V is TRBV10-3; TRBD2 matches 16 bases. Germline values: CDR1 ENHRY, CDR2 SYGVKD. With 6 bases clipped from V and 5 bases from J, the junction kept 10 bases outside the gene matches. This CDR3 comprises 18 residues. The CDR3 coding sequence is TGTGCCATCAGGCCGGGACTAGCGGGAGGGGCGAAAAACAATGAGCAGTTCTTC. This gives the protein CAIRPGLAGGAKNNEQFF.

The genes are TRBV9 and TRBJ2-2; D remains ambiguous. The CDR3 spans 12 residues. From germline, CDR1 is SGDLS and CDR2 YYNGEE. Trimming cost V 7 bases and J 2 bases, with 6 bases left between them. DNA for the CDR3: TGTGCCAGCGCAGGAAACACCGGGGAGCTGTTTTTT. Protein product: CASAGNTGELFF.

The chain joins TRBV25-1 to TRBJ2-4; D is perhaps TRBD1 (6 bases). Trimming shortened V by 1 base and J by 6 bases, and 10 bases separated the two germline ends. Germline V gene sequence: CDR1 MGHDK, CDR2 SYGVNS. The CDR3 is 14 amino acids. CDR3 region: CASSESGVGNIQYF. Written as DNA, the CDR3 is TGTGCCAGCAGTGAATCAGGGGTTGGAAACATTCAGTACTTC.

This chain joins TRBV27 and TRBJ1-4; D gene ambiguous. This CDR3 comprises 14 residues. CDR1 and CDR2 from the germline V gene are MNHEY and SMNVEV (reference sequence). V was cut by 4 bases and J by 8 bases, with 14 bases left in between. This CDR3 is CASSSAGVGEKLFF. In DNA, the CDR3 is TGTGCCAGCAGTTCGGCGGGTGTTGGGGAAAAACTGTTTTTT.

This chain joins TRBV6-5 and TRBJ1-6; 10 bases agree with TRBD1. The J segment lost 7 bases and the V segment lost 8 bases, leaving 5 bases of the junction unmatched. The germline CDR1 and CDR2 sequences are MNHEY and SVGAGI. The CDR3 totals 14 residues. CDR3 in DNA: TGTGCCAGCTATTCGGGACAGGGGAATTCACCCCTCCACTTT. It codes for CASYSGQGNSPLHF.

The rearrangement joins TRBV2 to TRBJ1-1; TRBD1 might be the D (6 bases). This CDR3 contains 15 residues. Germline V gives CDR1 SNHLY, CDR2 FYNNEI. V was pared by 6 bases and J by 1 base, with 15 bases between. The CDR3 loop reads CASRTPGHKNTEAFF. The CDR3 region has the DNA TGTGCCAGCAGGACTCCGGGACACAAGAACACTGAAGCTTTCTTT.

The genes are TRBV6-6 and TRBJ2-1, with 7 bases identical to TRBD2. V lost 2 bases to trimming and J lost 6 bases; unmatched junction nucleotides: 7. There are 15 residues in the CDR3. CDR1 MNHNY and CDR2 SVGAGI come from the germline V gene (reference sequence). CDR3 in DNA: TGTGCCAGCAGTTACGTGTCGGGAGGCGGCAATGAGCAGTTCTTC. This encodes CASSYVSGGGNEQFF.

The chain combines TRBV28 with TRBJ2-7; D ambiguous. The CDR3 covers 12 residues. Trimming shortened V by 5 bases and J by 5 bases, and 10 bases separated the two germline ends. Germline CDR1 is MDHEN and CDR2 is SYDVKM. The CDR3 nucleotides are TGTGCCAGCAGTCTCCCCCGGGACGAGCAGTACTTC. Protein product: CASSLPRDEQYF.

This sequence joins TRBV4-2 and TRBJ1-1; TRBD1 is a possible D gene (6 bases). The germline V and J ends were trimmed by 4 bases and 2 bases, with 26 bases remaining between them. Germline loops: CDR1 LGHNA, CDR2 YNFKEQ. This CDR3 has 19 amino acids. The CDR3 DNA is TGTGCCAGCAGCCTATTGCGGGCGGGCAGGGGAGTAGGTAACACTGAAGCTTTCTTT. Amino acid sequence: CASSLLRAGRGVGNTEAFF.

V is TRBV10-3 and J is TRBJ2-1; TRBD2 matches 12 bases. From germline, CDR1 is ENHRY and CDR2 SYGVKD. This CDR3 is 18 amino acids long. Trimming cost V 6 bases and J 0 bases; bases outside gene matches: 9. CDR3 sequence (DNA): TGTGCCATCAGCCCCGGGACTAGCGGGTTCAGCTCCTACAATGAGCAGTTCTTC. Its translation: CAISPGTSGFSSYNEQFF.

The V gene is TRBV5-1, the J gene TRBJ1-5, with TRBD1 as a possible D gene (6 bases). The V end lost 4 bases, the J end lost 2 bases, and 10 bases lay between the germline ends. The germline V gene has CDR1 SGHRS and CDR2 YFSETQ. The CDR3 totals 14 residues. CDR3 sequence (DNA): TGCGCCAGCAGCCCCGCAGGGGGCAATCAGCCCCAGCATTTT. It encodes CASSPAGGNQPQHF.

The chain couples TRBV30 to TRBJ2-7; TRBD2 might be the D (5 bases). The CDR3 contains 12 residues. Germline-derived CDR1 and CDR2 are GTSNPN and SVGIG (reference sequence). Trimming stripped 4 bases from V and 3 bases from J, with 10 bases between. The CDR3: CAWNRGFYEQYF. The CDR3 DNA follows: TGTGCCTGGAACAGAGGGTTCTACGAGCAGTACTTC.

CDR3 DNA: TGCAGTGCTAGTCCGGGACAGGGTTTCCAGCCCCAGCATTTT. Amino acid sequence: CSASPGQGFQPQHF. The chain joins TRBV20-1 to TRBJ1-5; 9 positions agree with TRBD1. Trimming took 3 bases from V and 7 from J; bases not matched to a gene: 7. This CDR3 comprises 14 residues. Germline values: CDR1 DFQATT, CDR2 SNEGSKA (reference sequence).

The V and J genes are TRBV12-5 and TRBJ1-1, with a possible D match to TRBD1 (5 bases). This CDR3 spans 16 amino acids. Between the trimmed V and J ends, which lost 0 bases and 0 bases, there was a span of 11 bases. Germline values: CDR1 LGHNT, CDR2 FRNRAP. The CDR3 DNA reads TGTGCTAGTGGTTTGGTTAATGGCAGGGTGAACACTGAAGCTTTCTTT. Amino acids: CASGLVNGRVNTEAFF.

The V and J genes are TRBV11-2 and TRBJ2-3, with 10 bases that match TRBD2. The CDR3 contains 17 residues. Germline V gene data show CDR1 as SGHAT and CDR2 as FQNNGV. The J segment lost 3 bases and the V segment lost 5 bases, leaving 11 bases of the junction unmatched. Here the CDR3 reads CASSPGASGGATDTQYF. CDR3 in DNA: TGTGCCAGCAGCCCGGGTGCCAGCGGGGGGGCGACAGATACGCAGTATTTT. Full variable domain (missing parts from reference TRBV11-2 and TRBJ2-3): EAGVAQSPRYKIIEKRQSVAFWCNPISGHATLYWYQQILGQGPKLLIQFQNNGVVDDSQLPKDRFSAERLKGVDSTLKIQPAKLEDSAVYLCASSPGASGGATDTQYFGPGTRLTVL.

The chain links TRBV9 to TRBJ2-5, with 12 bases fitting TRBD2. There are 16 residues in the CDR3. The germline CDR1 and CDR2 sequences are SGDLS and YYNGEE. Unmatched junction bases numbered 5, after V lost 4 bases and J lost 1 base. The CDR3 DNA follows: TGTGCCAGCAGCCCAAAGGGACTAGCGGGCCAAGAGACCCAGTACTTC. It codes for CASSPKGLAGQETQYF.

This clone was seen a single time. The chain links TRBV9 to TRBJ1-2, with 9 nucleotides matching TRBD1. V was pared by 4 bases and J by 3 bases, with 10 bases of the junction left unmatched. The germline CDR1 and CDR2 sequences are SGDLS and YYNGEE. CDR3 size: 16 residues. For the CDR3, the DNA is TGTGCCAGCAGCCCAGCCGGGACAGGGTATTACTATGGCTACACCTTC. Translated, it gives CASSPAGTGYYYGYTF.

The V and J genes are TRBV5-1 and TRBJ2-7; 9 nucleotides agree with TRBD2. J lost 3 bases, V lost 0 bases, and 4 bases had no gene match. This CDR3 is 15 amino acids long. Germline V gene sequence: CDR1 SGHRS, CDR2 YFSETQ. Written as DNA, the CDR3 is TGCGCCAGCAGCTTGGTGGGACTAGCTTTCTACGAGCAGTACTTC. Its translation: CASSLVGLAFYEQYF.

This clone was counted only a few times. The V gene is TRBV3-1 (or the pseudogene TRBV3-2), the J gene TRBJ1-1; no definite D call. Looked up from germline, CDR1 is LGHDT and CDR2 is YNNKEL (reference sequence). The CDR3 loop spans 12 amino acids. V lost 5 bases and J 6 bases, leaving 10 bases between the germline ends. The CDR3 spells CASSSYGAEAFF. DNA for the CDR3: TGTGCCAGCAGCTCGTACGGAGCTGAAGCTTTCTTT.